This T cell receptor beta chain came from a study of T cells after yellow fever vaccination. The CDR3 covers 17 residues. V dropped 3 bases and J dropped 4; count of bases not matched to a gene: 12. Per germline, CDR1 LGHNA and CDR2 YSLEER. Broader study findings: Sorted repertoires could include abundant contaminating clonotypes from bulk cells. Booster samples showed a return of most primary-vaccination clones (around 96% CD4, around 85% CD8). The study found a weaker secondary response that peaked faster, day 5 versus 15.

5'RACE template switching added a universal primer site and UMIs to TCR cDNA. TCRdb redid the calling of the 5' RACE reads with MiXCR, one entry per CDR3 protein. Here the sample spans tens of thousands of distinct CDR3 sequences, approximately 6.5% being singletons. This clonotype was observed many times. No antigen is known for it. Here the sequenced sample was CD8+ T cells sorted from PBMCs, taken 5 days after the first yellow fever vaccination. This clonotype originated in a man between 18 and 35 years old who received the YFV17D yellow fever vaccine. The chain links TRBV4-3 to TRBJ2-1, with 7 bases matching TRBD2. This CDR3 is CASSHPGRGTFYNEQFF. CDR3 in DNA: TGCGCCAGCAGCCACCCTGGGCGGGGGACGTTTTACAATGAGCAGTTCTTC.